This T cell receptor beta chain came from a study of shared clonotypes between healthy human individuals. About the study: CD4 naive cells filled three plates per donor, CD4 memory three, CD8 naive two and CD8 memory one.

The CDR3 has 17 amino acids. The germline V and J ends were trimmed by 1 base and 1 base, with 17 bases remaining between them. Germline lookup yields CDR1 SGHRS and CDR2 YFSETQ. This clone was seen more than once but under ten times. Its antigen is unknown. Findings and caveats of the study: There were few donors, and this limited the genetic and exposure-history diversity represented.

CD45RO negativity and positive selection for CCR7 defined naive CD8 cells, a population that excluded terminally differentiated effector memory CD45RA+ cells. Evenly divided among several immunoSEQ plates was the genomic DNA of each subset. Some clones are missing from TCRdb's copy, which holds only in-frame ones; the method was immunoSEQ multiplex PCR. The sample has some 2,100,000 clones; about 92% are singletons. The sample comprised naive CD8+ T cells from PBMCs. This sequence was found in a young man in good health. Some clones in this sample may be carry-over from other donors' samples. The rearrangement joins TRBV5-1 to TRBJ1-2, with no clear D. CDR3 region: CASSLLSGGVDNYGYTF. CDR3 nucleotide sequence: TGCGCCAGCAGCTTGCTGTCGGGCGGGGTCGATAACTATGGCTACACCTTC.